A selection of T cell receptor beta chains follows, all from one sample in a study of OX40 agonist ivuxolimab in advanced cancers. Repertoires were generated with immunoSEQ multiplex PCR, while TCRdb's copy carries only in-frame clones and drops some. The sample holds roughly 56,000 clones; roughly 82% are singletons and the top ten take about 3.8%. This specimen was CD4+ or CD8+ T cells sorted from blood, taken in a trial of the OX40 agonist ivuxolimab. The origin of the receptors is an adult with an advanced solid tumor such as melanoma, head and neck, liver or kidney cancer. The CDR3 runs from the conserved cysteine through the conserved F or W. Each record gives: V gene, clone size, CDR3 protein. Rows give clone size only sometimes, using once, few, many, or a class for an expanded clone.

>TRBV7-9|NA
CASSRQGRGAFF
>TRBV11-3|NA
CASSLAGTGVYNEQFF
>TRBV30|NA
CAWSPTGSPLHF
>TRBV28|NA
CASSLEDEAFF
>TRBV10-1|NA
CASSSRTAITGELFF
>TRBV5-1|NA
CASSFPREGVNYGYTF
>TRBV5-1|NA
CASSPTAQNTGELFF
>TRBV7-9|NA
CASSVSSYEQYF
>TRBV7-9|NA
CASSLTGSGNTIYF
>TRBV7-3|NA
CASSVVQETQYF
>TRBV7-9|NA
CASSLSGQAGYGYTF
>TRBV7-8|NA
CASSLRRLAGGRGDTQYF
>TRBV5-5|NA
CASSVGQGVNEQYF
>TRBV7-3|once
CASSSPFGGTTNYNEQFF
>TRBV11-2|NA
CASSSRKRNVQTNTGELFF
>TRBV28|NA
CASSAGSSMTYEQYF
>TRBV5-1|NA
CASRPTSVLNTEAFF
>TRBV7-9|NA
CASSLVRGYSNTGELFF
>TRBV5-8|once
CASRLGIISGNTIYF
>TRBV7-9|NA
CASSPGRQGLGEKLFF
>TRBV29-1|few
CSVLAQDYGYTF
>TRBV18|NA
CASSPNTGNIQYF
>TRBV7-3|few
CASSLRSGPGETQYF
>TRBV7-9|NA
CASSPQGNYEQYF
>TRBV30|NA
CAWSPGLAGATQYF
>TRBV19|NA
CASALKAYNSPLHF
>TRBV6-5|NA
CASSYSTAQTQYF
>TRBV28|NA
CASSLPLVPYEQYF
>TRBV9|few
CASSKQGDTEAFF
>TRBV30|NA
CAWGDLQETQYF
>TRBV28|few
CASSPGPNEQFF
>TRBV6-1|few
CASSAGGANTEAFF
>TRBV10-3|NA
CAISNTGVTEAFF
>TRBV27|few
CASTMVAGVNTGELFF
>TRBV27|medium-sized
CASSKGSDQPQHF
>TRBV5-4|NA
CASSFRGRDSPLHF
>TRBV19|NA
CASSPGTGSGNTIYF
>TRBV27|NA
CASSLTWIPGWGNTIYF
>TRBV5-1|few
CASSQTGGSYEQYF
>TRBV11-2|NA
CASSFSGSLDEQFF
>TRBV2|NA
CASSTHSTQHF
>TRBV27|NA
CASSENYNEQFF
>TRBV5-1|NA
CASSLRSTNEKLFF
>TRBV27|NA
CASRPAGDFNQPQHF
>TRBV7-4|NA
CASRSGTGTGFGYTF
>TRBV18|NA
CASSPRTGELFF
>TRBV19|NA
CASSIGPGWDYEQYF
>TRBV4-1|once
CASSQAGAYGYTF
>TRBV5-1|NA
CASSFTGTSGRRLTDTQYF
>TRBV2|NA
CASNFLGDGEQFF
>TRBV2|NA
CASSAGPDLEAFF
>TRBV5-6|NA
CASSLIQGEGYTF
>TRBV18|NA
CASSPGQGNEKLFF
>TRBV30|NA
CAWSTGQGAFYEQYF
>TRBV6-4|NA
CASSWGTGRSGNTIYF
>TRBV5-1|NA
CASSLTGENSPLHF
>TRBV5-1|NA
CASSLEAASDTQYF
>TRBV4-3|NA
CASSGQGPSYGYTF
>TRBV9|NA
CASSVEDRRLTGNTIYF
>TRBV7-2|NA
CASSLVGGNGYTF